These 25 T cell receptor beta chains came from one sample sequenced in a study of T cell responses to AZD1222 COVID-19 vaccine. The protocol was immunoSEQ multiplex PCR, while the TCRdb copy is restricted to in-frame clones and leaves out a portion. This table holds more than 85,000 clones, approximately 91% found once. The input for sequencing was peripheral blood, taken on day 0 of AZD1222 vaccination. Receptors originate from an adult in good health.

This clone was recorded once. The genes are TRBV19 and TRBJ1-1; D is ambiguous. Looked up from germline, CDR1 is LNHDA and CDR2 is SQIVND (reference sequence). There are 18 residues in the CDR3. The V end lost 7 bases, the J end lost 0 bases, and 24 bases lay between the germline ends. The CDR3 DNA reads as TGTGCCAGTATCCCCTTCCACCCGGCAGAAGAGGTGAACACTGAAGCTTTCTTT. The encoded protein is CASIPFHPAEEVNTEAFF. Complete variable domain (other parts from reference TRBV19 and TRBJ1-1): DGGITQSPKYLFRKEGQNVTLSCEQNLNHDAMYWYRQDPGQGLRLIYYSQIVNDFQKGDIAEGYSVSREKKESFPLTVTSAQKNPTAFYLCASIPFHPAEEVNTEAFFGQGTRLTVV.

V and J are TRBV7-9 and TRBJ1-6; D is undetermined. CDR1 is SEHNR and CDR2 is FQNEAQ in the germline V gene (reference sequence). Deletions cut 3 bases from V and 0 bases from J, with 3 bases between. The CDR3 loop spans 14 amino acids. CDR3 sequence reads: CASSLGSYNSPLHF. In nucleotides, the CDR3 is TGTGCCAGCAGCTTGGGCTCCTATAATTCACCCCTCCACTTT.

The chain combines TRBV4-1 with TRBJ1-5, with no clear D. Trimming stripped 0 bases from V and 4 bases from J, with 10 bases between. The germline V gene encodes CDR1 MGHRA and CDR2 YSYEKL. This CDR3 comprises 15 residues. The CDR3 sequence is CASSQEGQMNQPQHF. CDR3 sequence (DNA): TGCGCCAGCAGCCAAGAAGGGCAGATGAATCAGCCCCAGCATTTT.

The chain employs TRBV20-1 and TRBJ1-1; D possibly corresponds to TRBD1 (5 bases). The V end lost 3 bases, the J end lost 5 bases, and 16 bases lay between the germline ends. The CDR3 totals 14 residues. Germline V gene lookup returns CDR1 DFQATT and CDR2 SNEGSKA (reference sequence). The CDR3 DNA reads as TGCAGTGCTAGTTTTGTGGGGGTGGGGACTGAAGCTTTCTTT. This translates into CSASFVGVGTEAFF.

A few counts support this clone. The rearrangement joins TRBV24-1 to TRBJ1-5, with TRBD1 matching 7 bases. This CDR3 comprises 17 residues. Unmatched junction bases numbered 6, after V lost 1 base and J lost 1 base. Germline V gene data show CDR1 as KGHDR and CDR2 as SFDVKD. Here the CDR3 reads CATSDLRQGGSNQPQHF. CDR3 nucleotide sequence: TGTGCCACCAGTGATTTACGACAGGGAGGAAGCAATCAGCCCCAGCATTTT.

This clone showed up just a few times. The rearrangement uses TRBV10-2 and TRBJ1-6; D is unresolved. The CDR3 runs to 15 residues. Germline CDR1 WSHSY, CDR2 SAAADI. V was shortened by 4 bases and J by 5 bases, with 12 bases between the two germline ends. The CDR3 loop is CASSVSSFDNSPLHF. The CDR3 bases are TGCGCCAGCAGTGTATCCAGTTTCGATAATTCACCCCTCCACTTT.

The CDR3 DNA is TGTGCCAGCAGCTCCCAAACAGGGGGCACTGAAGCTTTCTTT. Its translation: CASSSQTGGTEAFF. The chain joins TRBV7-9 to TRBJ1-1, with 8 bases lining up with TRBD1. The CDR3 sequence is 14 residues long. V was pared by 4 bases and J by 4 bases, with 5 bases of the junction left unmatched. CDR1 and CDR2 (germline): SEHNR, FQNEAQ (reference sequence).

V and J are TRBV7-7 and TRBJ2-3; D uncertain. CDR1 and CDR2 (germline): SSHAT, FNYEAQ (reference sequence). Between the trimmed V and J ends, which lost 5 bases and 5 bases, there was a span of 14 bases. CDR3 length: 14 amino acids. For the CDR3, the DNA is TGTGCCAGCAGCCCATCGACCCCGCAAGATACGCAGTATTTT. Translating gives CASSPSTPQDTQYF.

V usage is TRBV3-1 (or the pseudogene TRBV3-2) and J usage is TRBJ1-2; D not resolved. The CDR3 loop spans 12 amino acids. Trimming removed 1 base from V and 8 bases from J, with 8 bases in between. Germline CDR1 is LGHDT and CDR2 is YNNKEL (reference sequence). CDR3 amino acids: CASSQVPGGYTF. The CDR3 region has the DNA TGTGCCAGCAGCCAAGTCCCAGGCGGCTACACCTTC.

This sequence joins TRBV7-6 and TRBJ2-4, with TRBD1 matching 10 bases. Germline V CDR1 and CDR2: SGHVS, FNYEAQ. The V gene end was trimmed by 5 bases and the J gene end by 7 bases; junction bases not matched to a gene: 2. The CDR3 runs 13 residues. This chain's CDR3 is CASSGTGANIQYF. The CDR3 DNA follows: TGTGCCAGCAGCGGGACAGGGGCCAACATTCAGTACTTC. Looking up the rest from reference TRBV7-6 and TRBJ2-4 gives the full variable domain: GAGVSQSPRYKVTKRGQDVALRCDPISGHVSLYWYRQALGQGPEFLTYFNYEAQQDKSGLPNDRFSAERPEGSISTLTIQRTEQRDSAMYRCASSGTGANIQYFGAGTRLSVL.

The chain is built from TRBV5-4 and TRBJ1-1; D unresolved. CDR3 length: 15 amino acids. Deletions cut 4 bases from V and 1 base from J, with 14 bases between. Germline CDR1 SGHNT, CDR2 YYREEE (reference sequence). The CDR3 DNA follows: TGTGCCAGCAGCGGCGGGCCGATAAAGAACACTGAAGCTTTCTTT. It translates to CASSGGPIKNTEAFF.

This chain links TRBV18 with TRBJ1-5; D ambiguous. The V end lost 6 bases, the J end lost 4 bases, and 19 bases lay between the germline ends. The CDR3 has 16 amino acids. From germline, CDR1 is KGHSH and CDR2 LQKENI. CDR3 loop: CASSRAPRSINQPQHF. CDR3 nucleotide sequence: TGTGCCAGCTCTCGGGCCCCCAGGTCGATTAATCAGCCCCAGCATTTT.

The gene calls are TRBV5-6 and TRBJ1-4, with TRBD1 matching 7 bases. The CDR3 loop spans 19 amino acids. V shed 3 bases, J shed 3 bases, and the junction held 17 bases outside the gene matches. The germline CDR1 and CDR2 sequences are SGHDT and YYEEEE. This chain's CDR3 is CASSSVVRQGNEANEKLFF. CDR3 coding DNA: TGTGCCAGCAGCTCGGTAGTTAGACAGGGAAACGAAGCTAATGAAAAACTGTTTTTT.

This clone showed up just a few times. The V and J genes are TRBV7-2 and TRBJ1-1, with D uncertain. Per germline, CDR1 SGHTA and CDR2 FQGNSA. CDR3 size: 14 residues. V was shortened by 3 bases and J by 5 bases, with 13 bases between the two germline ends. CDR3 region: CASSFAPSRTEAFF. The CDR3 DNA sequence: TGTGCCAGCAGCTTTGCCCCGTCGAGGACTGAAGCTTTCTTT.

This sequence joins TRBV19 and TRBJ1-1; 7 nucleotides agree with TRBD1. Germline V CDR1 and CDR2: LNHDA, SQIVND (reference sequence). The CDR3 covers 19 residues. The trim removed 1 base at V and 0 bases at J, leaving 14 bases unmatched. The CDR3 sequence: CASSIGFGGQEEVNTEAFF. The CDR3 coding sequence is TGTGCCAGTAGTATAGGTTTTGGAGGACAGGAAGAAGTGAACACTGAAGCTTTCTTT.

The V call is TRBV7-6, the J call TRBJ2-3; perhaps TRBD1 as D (5 bases). The CDR3 is 16 residues long. Trimming took 6 bases from V and 6 from J, leaving 22 bases between them. CDR1 is SGHVS, CDR2 FNYEAQ, per germline. Written as DNA, the CDR3 is TGTGCCAGCAGACCAGCTACAGGCTTCCCGACGGATACGCAGTATTTT. Amino acid sequence: CASRPATGFPTDTQYF.

The J gene is TRBJ2-1, the V gene TRBV4-1; D possibly uses TRBD1 or TRBD2 (5 bases each). The CDR3 runs 15 residues. The germline gives CDR1 MGHRA, CDR2 YSYEKL. V was trimmed by 3 bases and J by 0 bases, leaving 9 bases between them. The CDR3 spells CASSQGESSYNEQFF. The CDR3, as DNA: TGCGCCAGCAGCCAGGGGGAAAGCTCCTACAATGAGCAGTTCTTC.

The CDR3 reads CASSLGSSGGAGTDTQYF. As DNA, the CDR3 is TGTGCCAGCAGCTTGGGGTCTAGCGGGGGGGCCGGGACAGATACGCAGTATTTT. The V gene is TRBV5-4, the J gene TRBJ2-3; 12 positions agree with TRBD2. This CDR3 is 18 amino acids long. From germline, CDR1 is SGHNT and CDR2 YYREEE (reference sequence). Losses at the gene ends were 0 bases for V and 3 bases for J; bases not matched to a gene: 8.

V gene TRBV18 combines with J gene TRBJ2-7; D is perhaps TRBD2 (7 bases). Trimming removed 6 bases at V and 2 bases at J, with 14 bases between. CDR3 length: 14 amino acids. Germline V lookup: CDR1 KGHSH, CDR2 LQKENI. The CDR3 here is CASSPRGAPYEQYF. The DNA of the CDR3 is TGTGCCAGCTCCCCCCGGGGGGCTCCCTACGAGCAGTACTTC.

The chain uses TRBV6-5 and TRBJ1-2, with 7 bases that match TRBD1. Trimming at V came to 4 bases and at J to 2 bases, leaving 7 bases not matched to a gene. CDR3 size: 15 residues. Per germline, CDR1 MNHEY and CDR2 SVGAGI. The CDR3 region has the DNA TGTGCCAGCAGTTCCCCGGGACAGCTGAACTATGGCTACACCTTC. Its protein is CASSSPGQLNYGYTF.

The CDR3 DNA is TGTGCCACCAGCAGGTGGACAGGGGCGGACTATAATTCACCCCTCCACTTT. Translated, it gives CATSRWTGADYNSPLHF. V gene TRBV15 combines with J gene TRBJ1-6; 9 positions match TRBD1. Trimming at V came to 3 bases and at J to 3 bases, leaving 6 bases not matched to a gene. CDR1 is LNHNV, CDR2 YYDKDF, per germline (reference sequence). This CDR3 is 17 amino acids long.

The genes are TRBV5-1 and TRBJ1-2; maybe TRBD1 (5 bases). The CDR3 consists of 13 residues. Germline V gives CDR1 SGHRS, CDR2 YFSETQ. V shed 4 bases and J shed 2 bases, with 9 bases lying between them. This chain's CDR3 is CASSLDTNYGYTF. In DNA form, the CDR3 reads TGCGCCAGCAGCCTGGACACCAACTATGGCTACACCTTC.

The chain has TRBV4-2 and TRBJ1-2; weak D call: TRBD1 (6 bases). Germline V CDR1 and CDR2: LGHNA, YNFKEQ. The CDR3 length is 15 residues. With 5 bases removed from V and 5 bases from J, the gap between germline ends came to 18 bases. The DNA of the CDR3 is TGTGCCAGCAGCGCTCAAGGCACAGGGCCTTATGGCTACACCTTC. This gives the protein CASSAQGTGPYGYTF.

The chain carries TRBV11-2 and TRBJ2-7, with 8 positions matching TRBD2. With V trimmed by 3 bases and J by 3 bases, 4 bases remained unmatched. Germline CDR1 reads SGHAT; CDR2 reads FQNNGV. The CDR3 covers 14 residues. CDR3 sequence: CASSLRTSSYEQYF. The CDR3 region has the DNA TGTGCCAGCAGCTTGAGGACTAGCAGCTACGAGCAGTACTTC.

The chain combines TRBV3-1 (or the pseudogene TRBV3-2) with TRBJ2-5; maybe TRBD1 (6 bases). Between the trimmed V and J ends, which lost 2 bases and 5 bases, there was a span of 21 bases. The CDR3 length is 17 residues. CDR1 is LGHDT, CDR2 YNNKEL, per germline (reference sequence). In DNA, the CDR3 is TGTGCCAGCAGCCAATATTTCACGACAGGAGGTCAGGAGACCCAGTACTTC. This codes for CASSQYFTTGGQETQYF.